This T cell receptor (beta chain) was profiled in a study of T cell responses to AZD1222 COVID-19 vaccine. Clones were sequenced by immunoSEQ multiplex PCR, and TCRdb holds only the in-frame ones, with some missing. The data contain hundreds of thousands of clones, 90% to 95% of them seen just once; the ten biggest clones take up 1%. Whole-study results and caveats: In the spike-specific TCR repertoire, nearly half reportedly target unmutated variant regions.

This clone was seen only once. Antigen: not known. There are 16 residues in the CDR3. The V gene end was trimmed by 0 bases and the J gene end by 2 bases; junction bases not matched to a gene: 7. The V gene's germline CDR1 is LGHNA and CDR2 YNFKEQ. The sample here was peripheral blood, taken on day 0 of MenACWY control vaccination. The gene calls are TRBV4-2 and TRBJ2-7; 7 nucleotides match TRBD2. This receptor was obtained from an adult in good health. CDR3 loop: CASSQDPGRGAYEQYF. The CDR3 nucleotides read TGTGCCAGCAGCCAAGATCCGGGACGGGGGGCCTACGAGCAGTACTTC.